These 2 T cell receptor beta chains were sequenced from one sample in a study of blood T cells in healthy people across ages. Using a J-beta primer mix together with a sample-barcoded 5' primer, a second PCR was run for about 6 to 12 cycles. A single record per CDR3 protein comes from TCRdb applying MiXCR to the 5' RACE reads. This table holds around 1,700,000 distinct CDR3 sequences, 28% found once. The sequenced material came from blood. The receptors come from a young woman in good health.

J is TRBJ2-1 and V is TRBV2, with 7 positions matching TRBD2. This CDR3 has 15 residues. V gave up 3 bases and J gave up 10 bases; unmatched junction bases: 12. The germline V gene has CDR1 SNHLY and CDR2 FYNNEI. The CDR3 loop is CASSEFHGEGLEQFF. CDR3 DNA sequence: TGTGCCAGCAGTGAGTTCCACGGGGAGGGCCTCGAGCAGTTCTTC.

This clonotype was counted at least ten times. J is TRBJ2-5 and V is TRBV24-1; 13 nucleotides align to TRBD2. The CDR3 is 19 residues long. Germline V gives CDR1 KGHDR, CDR2 SFDVKD. With 2 bases clipped from V and 3 bases from J, the junction kept 11 bases outside the gene matches. DNA for the CDR3: TGTGCCACCAGTGATTCCCTCCCGACTAGCGGGGGGTCGAAAGAGACCCAGTACTTC. Translation: CATSDSLPTSGGSKETQYF.